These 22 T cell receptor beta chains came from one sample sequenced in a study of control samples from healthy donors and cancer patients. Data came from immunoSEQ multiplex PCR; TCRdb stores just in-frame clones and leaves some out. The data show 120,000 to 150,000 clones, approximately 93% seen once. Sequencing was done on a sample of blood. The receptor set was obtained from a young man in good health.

The chain's CDR3 is CASSRSPGISYNSPLHF. Here the CDR3 DNA reads TGTGCCAGCAGTCGCTCCCCCGGGATCTCCTATAATTCACCCCTCCACTTT. The rearrangement joins TRBV27 to TRBJ1-6; D gene unclear. The CDR3 contains 17 residues. CDR1 is MNHEY, CDR2 SMNVEV, per germline (reference sequence). V was pared by 5 bases and J by 0 bases, with 14 bases between.

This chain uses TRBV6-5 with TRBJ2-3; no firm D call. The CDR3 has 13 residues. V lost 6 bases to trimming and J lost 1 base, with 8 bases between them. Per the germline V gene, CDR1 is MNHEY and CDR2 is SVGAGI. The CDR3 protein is CASRVTGTDTQYF. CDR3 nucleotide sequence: TGTGCCAGCAGAGTAACGGGCACAGATACGCAGTATTTT.

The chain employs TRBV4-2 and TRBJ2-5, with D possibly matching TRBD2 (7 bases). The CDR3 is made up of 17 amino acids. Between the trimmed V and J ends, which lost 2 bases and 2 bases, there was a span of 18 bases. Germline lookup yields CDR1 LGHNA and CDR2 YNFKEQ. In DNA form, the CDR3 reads TGTGCCAGCAGCCAAATTGGAGGGGGGGCCAATCAAGAGACCCAGTACTTC. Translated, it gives CASSQIGGGANQETQYF.

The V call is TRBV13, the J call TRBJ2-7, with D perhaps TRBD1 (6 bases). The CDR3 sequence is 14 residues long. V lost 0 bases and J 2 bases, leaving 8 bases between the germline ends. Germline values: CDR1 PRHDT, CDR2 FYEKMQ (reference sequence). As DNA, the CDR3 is TGTGCCAGCAGCTTAGGGCGACAGGCCTACGAGCAGTACTTC. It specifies CASSLGRQAYEQYF.

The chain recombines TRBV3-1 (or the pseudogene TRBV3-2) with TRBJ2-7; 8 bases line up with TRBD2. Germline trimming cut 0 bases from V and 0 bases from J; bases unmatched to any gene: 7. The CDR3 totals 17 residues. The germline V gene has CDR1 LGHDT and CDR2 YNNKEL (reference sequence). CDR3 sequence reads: CASSQEGGGPGSYEQYF. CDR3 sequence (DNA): TGTGCCAGCAGCCAAGAAGGCGGGGGGCCTGGCTCCTACGAGCAGTACTTC.

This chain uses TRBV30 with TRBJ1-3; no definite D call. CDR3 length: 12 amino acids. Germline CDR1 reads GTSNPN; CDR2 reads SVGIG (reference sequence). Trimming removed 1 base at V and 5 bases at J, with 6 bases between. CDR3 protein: CAWSGSRNTIYF. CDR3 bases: TGTGCCTGGAGTGGCTCGAGAAACACCATATATTTT.

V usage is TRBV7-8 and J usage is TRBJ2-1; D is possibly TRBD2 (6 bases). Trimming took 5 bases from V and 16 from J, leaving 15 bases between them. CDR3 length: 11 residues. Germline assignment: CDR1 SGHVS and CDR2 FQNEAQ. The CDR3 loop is CASSPGLLLFF. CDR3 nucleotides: TGTGCCAGCAGCCCGGGACTTCTGCTTTTCTTC.

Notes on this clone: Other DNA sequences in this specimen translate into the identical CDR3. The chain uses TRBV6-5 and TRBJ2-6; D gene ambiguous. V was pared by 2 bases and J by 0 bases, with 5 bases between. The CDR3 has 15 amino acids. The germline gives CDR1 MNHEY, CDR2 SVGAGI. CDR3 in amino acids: CASSYGTSGANVLTF. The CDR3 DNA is TGTGCCAGCAGTTACGGAACCTCTGGGGCCAACGTCCTGACTTTC.

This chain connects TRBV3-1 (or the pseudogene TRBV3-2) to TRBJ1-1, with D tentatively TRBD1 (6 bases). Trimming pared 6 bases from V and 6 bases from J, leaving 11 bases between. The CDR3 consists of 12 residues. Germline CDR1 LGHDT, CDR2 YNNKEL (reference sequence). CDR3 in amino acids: CASRGGGAEAFF. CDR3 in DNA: TGTGCCAGCAGAGGGGGTGGCGCTGAAGCTTTCTTT.

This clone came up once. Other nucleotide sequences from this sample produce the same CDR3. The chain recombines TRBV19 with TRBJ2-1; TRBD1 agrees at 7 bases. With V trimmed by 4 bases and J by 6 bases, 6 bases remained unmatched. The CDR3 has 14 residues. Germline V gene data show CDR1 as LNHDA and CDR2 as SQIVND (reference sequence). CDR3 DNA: TGTGCCAGTAGTACTTCGGACAGGTCCAATGAGCAGTTCTTC. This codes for CASSTSDRSNEQFF.

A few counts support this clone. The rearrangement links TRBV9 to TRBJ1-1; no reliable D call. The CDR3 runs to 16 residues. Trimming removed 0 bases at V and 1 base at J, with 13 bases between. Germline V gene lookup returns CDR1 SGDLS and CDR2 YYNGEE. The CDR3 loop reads CASSVAAAGPNTEAFF. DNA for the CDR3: TGTGCCAGCAGCGTAGCGGCAGCAGGACCGAACACTGAAGCTTTCTTT.

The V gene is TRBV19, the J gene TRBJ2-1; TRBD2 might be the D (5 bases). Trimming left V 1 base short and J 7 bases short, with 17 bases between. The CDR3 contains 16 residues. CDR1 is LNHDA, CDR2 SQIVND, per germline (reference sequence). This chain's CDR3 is CASSIGGGLVGNEQFF. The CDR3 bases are TGTGCCAGTAGTATAGGAGGCGGGCTAGTGGGGAATGAGCAGTTCTTC.

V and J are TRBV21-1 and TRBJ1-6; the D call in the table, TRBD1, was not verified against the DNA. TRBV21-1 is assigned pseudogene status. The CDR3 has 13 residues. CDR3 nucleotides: TGTGCCAGCACCCTGGGGGCGCGATCACCCCTCCACTTT. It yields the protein CASTLGARSPLHF.

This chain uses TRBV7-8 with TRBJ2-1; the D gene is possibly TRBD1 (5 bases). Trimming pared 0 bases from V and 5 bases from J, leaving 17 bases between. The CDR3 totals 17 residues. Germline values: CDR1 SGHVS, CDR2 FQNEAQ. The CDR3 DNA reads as TGTGCCAGCAGCTTAGCTCCGACAGCCAAGTTCGACAATGAGCAGTTCTTC. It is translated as CASSLAPTAKFDNEQFF.

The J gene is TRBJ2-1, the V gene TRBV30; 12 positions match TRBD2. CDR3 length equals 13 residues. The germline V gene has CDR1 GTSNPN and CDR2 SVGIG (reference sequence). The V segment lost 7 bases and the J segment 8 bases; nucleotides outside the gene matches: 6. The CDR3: CASLGLAGYEQFF. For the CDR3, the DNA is TGTGCCTCGTTAGGACTAGCGGGGTATGAGCAGTTCTTC.

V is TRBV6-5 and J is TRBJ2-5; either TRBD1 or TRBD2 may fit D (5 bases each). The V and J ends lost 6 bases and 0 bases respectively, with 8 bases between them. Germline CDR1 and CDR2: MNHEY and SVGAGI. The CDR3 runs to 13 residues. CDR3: CASRGTDQETQYF. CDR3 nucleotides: TGTGCCAGCAGGGGGACGGACCAAGAGACCCAGTACTTC.

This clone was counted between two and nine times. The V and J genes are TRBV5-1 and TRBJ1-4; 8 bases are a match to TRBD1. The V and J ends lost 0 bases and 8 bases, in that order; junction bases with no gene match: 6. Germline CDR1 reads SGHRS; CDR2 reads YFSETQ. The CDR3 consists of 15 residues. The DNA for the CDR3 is TGCGCCAGCAGCTTGGCGGGACAGGAAAACGAAAAACTGTTTTTT. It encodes CASSLAGQENEKLFF.

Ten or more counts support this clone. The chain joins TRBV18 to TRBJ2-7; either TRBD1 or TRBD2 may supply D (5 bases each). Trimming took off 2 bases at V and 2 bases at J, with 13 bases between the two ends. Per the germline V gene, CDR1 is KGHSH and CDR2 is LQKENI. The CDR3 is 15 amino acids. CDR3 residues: CASSPAGTAPYEQYF. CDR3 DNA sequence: TGTGCCAGCTCACCAGCCGGGACGGCCCCCTACGAGCAGTACTTC.

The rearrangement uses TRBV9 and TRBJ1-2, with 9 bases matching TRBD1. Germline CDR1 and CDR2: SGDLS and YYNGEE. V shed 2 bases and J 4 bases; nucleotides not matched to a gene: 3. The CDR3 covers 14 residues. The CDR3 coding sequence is TGTGCCAGCAGCGTTAAGGGACAGGGCTATGGCTACACCTTC. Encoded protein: CASSVKGQGYGYTF.

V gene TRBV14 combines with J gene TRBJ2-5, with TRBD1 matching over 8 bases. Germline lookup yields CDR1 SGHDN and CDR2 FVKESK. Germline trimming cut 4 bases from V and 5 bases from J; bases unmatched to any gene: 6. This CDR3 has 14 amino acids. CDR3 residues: CASSPWTGWETQYF. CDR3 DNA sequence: TGTGCCAGCAGCCCCTGGACAGGGTGGGAGACCCAGTACTTC. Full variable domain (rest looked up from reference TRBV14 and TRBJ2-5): EAGVTQFPSHSVIEKGQTVTLRCDPISGHDNLYWYRRVMGKEIKFLLHFVKESKQDESGMPNNRFLAERTGGTYSTLKVQPAELEDSGVYFCASSPWTGWETQYFGPGTRLLVL.

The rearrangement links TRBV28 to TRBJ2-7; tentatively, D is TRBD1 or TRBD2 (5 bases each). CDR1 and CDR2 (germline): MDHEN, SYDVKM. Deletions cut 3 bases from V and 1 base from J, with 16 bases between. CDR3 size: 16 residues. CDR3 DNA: TGTGCCAGCAGTTTCGGCGTCCGGGGCTTATCCTACGAGCAGTACTTC. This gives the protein CASSFGVRGLSYEQYF.

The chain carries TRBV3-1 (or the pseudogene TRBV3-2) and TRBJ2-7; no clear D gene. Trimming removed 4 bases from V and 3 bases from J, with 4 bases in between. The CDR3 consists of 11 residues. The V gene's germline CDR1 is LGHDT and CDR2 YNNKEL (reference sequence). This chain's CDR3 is CASSLGYEQYF. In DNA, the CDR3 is TGTGCCAGCAGCCTAGGCTACGAGCAGTACTTC.